The entry below gives a single TCR beta chain sequence along with its context. What it recognizes is unknown. The sample originates from a study of Ad26.COV2.S vaccination and SARS-CoV-2 variants. The wider study: In the study, Ad26.COV2.S was injected intramuscularly once, or twice 56 days apart. Notes on the study in general: The TCR breadth and depth analyses may have understated or missed part of the total T cell responses.

V was shortened by 6 bases and J by 4 bases, with 10 bases between the two germline ends. The CDR3 totals 13 residues. Germline V gene lookup returns CDR1 LNHDA and CDR2 SQIVND (reference sequence). The treatment denotes: 19 received Ad26.COV2.S at low or high dose, single or two shots; 5 received placebo; per-sample allocation not given. Sampling was performed 63 days after the first vaccine or placebo injection. TCRdb keeps only in-frame clones here, not all; method: immunoSEQ multiplex PCR. The repertoire holds 320,000 or so clones, with 85% to 90% as singletons. The origin of this receptor is a person aged 18-65 years who received the Ad26.COV2.S COVID-19 vaccine or a placebo. The genes are TRBV19 and TRBJ2-1; a possible D gene is TRBD1 (5 bases). The material was peripheral blood, obtained in a trial of Ad26.COV2.S vaccine versus placebo. The CDR3 spells CASSDRPYNEQFF. CDR3 in DNA: TGTGCCAGTAGCGACAGACCGTACAATGAGCAGTTCTTC.